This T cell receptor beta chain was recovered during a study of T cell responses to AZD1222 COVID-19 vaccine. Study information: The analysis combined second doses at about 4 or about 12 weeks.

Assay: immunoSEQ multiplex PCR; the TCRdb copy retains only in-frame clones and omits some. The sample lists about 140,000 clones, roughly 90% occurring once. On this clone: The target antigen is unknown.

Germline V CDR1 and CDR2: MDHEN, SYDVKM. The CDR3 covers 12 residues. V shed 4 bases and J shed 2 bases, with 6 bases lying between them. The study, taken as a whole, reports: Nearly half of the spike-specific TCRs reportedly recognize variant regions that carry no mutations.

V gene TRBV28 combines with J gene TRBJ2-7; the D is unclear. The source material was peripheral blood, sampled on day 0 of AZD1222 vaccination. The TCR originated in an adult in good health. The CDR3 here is CASSSPPYEQYF. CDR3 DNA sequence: TGTGCCAGCAGTTCTCCTCCCTACGAGCAGTACTTC.